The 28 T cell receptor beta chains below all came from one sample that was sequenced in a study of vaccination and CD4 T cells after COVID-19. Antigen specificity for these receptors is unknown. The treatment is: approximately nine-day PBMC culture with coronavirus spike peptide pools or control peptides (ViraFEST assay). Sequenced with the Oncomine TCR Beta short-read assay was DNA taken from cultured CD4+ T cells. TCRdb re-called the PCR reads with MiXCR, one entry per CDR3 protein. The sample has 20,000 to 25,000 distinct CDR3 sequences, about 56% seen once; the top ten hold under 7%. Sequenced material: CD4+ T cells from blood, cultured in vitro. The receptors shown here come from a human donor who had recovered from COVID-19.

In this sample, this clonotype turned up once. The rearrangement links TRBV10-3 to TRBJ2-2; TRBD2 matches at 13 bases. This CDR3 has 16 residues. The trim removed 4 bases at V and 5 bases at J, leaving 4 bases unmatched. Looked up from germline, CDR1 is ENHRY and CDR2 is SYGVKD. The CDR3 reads CAISGTSGSGTGELFF. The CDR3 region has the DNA TGTGCCATCAGTGGGACTAGCGGGAGCGGAACCGGGGAGCTGTTTTTT.

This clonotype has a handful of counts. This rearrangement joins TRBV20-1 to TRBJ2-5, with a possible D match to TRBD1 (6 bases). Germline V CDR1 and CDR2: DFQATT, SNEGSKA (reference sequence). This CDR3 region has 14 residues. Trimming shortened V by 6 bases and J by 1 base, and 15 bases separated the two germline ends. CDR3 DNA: TGCAGTGCCCTAGTCGGACAGATCCAAGAGACCCAGTACTTC. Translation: CSALVGQIQETQYF.

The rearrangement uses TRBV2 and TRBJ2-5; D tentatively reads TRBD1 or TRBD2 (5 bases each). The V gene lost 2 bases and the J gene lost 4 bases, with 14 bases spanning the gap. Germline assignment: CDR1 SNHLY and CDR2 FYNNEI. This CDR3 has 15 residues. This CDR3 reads CASSELGRGAETQYF. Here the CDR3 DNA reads TGTGCCAGCAGTGAACTGGGGAGAGGGGCAGAGACCCAGTACTTC.

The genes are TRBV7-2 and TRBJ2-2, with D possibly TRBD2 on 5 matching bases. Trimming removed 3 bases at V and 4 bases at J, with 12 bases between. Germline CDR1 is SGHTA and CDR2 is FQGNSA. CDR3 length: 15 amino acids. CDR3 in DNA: TGTGCCAGCAGCTTTCATCCGGGGAGCACCGGGGAGCTGTTTTTT. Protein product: CASSFHPGSTGELFF.

DNA for the CDR3: TGTGCCAGCAGTTCCAGGGGGGGGACCGGGGAGCTGTTTTTT. This encodes CASSSRGGTGELFF. V and J are TRBV12-3 or TRBV12-4 and TRBJ2-2; D assignment may be TRBD1 or TRBD2 (7 bases each). V shed 4 bases and J shed 5 bases, with 11 bases lying between them. The CDR3 totals 14 residues.

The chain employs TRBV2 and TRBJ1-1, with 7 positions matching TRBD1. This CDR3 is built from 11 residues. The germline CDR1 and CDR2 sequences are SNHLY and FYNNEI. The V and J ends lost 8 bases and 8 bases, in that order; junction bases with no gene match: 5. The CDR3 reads CASDSQGEAFF. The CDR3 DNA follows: TGTGCCAGCGACTCACAGGGGGAAGCTTTCTTT.

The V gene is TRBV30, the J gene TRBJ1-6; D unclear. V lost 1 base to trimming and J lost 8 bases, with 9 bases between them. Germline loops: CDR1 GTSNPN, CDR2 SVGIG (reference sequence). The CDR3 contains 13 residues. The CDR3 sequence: CAWSAQSDSPLHF. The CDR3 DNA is TGTGCCTGGAGTGCACAGTCCGATTCACCCCTCCACTTT.

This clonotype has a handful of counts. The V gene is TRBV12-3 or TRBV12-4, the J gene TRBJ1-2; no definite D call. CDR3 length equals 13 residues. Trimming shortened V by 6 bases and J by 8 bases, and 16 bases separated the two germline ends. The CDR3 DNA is TGTGCCAGCAGGCCCTTACAGCTTTACGGCTACACCTTC. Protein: CASRPLQLYGYTF.

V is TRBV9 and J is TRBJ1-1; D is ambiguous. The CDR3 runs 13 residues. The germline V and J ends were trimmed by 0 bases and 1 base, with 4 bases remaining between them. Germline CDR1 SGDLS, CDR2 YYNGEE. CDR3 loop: CASSVEPNTEAFF. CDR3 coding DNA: TGTGCCAGCAGCGTAGAACCGAACACTGAAGCTTTCTTT.

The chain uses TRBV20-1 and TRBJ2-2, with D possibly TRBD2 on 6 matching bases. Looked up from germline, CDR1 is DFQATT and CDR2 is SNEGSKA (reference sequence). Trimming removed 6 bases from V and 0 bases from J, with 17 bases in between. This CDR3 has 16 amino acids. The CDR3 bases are TGCAGTGCCCTAACCCTAGCGTCCACGAACACCGGGGAGCTGTTTTTT. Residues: CSALTLASTNTGELFF.

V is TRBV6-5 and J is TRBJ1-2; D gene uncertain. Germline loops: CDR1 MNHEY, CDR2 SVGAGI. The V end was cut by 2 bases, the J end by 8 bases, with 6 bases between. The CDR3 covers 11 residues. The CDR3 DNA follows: TGTGCCAGCAGTTACCGCGGAGGCTACACCTTC. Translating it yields CASSYRGGYTF.

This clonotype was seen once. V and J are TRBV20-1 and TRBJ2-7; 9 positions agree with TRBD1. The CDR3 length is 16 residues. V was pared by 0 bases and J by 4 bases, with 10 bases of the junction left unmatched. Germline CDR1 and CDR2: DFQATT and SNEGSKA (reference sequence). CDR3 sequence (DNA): TGCAGTGCTAGAGATGGGCGGGCGGACAGGGGTTACGAGCAGTACTTC. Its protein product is CSARDGRADRGYEQYF.

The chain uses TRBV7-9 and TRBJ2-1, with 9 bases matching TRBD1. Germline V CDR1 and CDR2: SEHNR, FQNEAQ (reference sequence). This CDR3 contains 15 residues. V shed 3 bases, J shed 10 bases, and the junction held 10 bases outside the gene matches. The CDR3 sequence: CASSFFRDGQGEQFF. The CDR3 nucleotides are TGTGCCAGCAGCTTCTTCCGGGACGGACAGGGGGAGCAGTTCTTC.

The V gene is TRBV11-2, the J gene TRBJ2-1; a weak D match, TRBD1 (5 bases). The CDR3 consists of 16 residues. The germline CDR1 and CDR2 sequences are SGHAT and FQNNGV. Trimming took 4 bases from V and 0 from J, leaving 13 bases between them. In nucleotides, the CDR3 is TGTGCCAGCAGCTCTCCTCCAGGGCCCTCCTACAATGAGCAGTTCTTC. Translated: CASSSPPGPSYNEQFF.

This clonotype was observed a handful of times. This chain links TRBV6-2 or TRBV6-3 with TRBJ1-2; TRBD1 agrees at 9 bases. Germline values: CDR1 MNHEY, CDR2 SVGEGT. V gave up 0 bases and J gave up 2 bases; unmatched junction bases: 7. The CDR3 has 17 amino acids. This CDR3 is CASSYSSPGTGNYGYTF. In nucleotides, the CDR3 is TGTGCCAGCAGTTACTCGAGTCCCGGGACAGGGAACTATGGCTACACCTTC.

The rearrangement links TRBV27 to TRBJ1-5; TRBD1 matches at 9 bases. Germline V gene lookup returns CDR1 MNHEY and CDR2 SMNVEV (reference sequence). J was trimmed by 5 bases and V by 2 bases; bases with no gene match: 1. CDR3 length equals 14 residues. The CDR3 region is CASSLGTGYQPQHF. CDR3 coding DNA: TGTGCCAGCAGTTTAGGGACAGGGTATCAGCCCCAGCATTTT.

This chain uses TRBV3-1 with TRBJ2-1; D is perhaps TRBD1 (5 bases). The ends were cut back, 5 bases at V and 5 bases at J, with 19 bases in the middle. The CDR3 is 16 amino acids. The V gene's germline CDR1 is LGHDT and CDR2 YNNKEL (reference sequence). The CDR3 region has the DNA TGTGCCAGCAGCACGCTAATGAGAGCAGGGAACAATGAGCAGTTCTTC. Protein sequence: CASSTLMRAGNNEQFF.

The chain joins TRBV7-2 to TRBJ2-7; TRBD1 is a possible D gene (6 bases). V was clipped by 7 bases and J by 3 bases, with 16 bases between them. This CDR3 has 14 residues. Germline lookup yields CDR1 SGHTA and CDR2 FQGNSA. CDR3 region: CASMWSWGLYEQYF. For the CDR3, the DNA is TGTGCCAGCATGTGGAGTTGGGGGCTCTACGAGCAGTACTTC.

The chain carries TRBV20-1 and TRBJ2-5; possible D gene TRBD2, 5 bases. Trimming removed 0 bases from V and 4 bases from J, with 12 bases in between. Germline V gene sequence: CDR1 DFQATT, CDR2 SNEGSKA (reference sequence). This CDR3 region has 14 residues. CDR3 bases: TGCAGTGCTAGAGATTGGTCTAGCTCAGAGACCCAGTACTTC. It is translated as CSARDWSSSETQYF.

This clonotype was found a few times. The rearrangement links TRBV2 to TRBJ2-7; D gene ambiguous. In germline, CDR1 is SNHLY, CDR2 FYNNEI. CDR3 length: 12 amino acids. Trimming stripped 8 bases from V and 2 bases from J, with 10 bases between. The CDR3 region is CASGRGPYEQYF. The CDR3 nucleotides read TGTGCCAGCGGGCGCGGTCCCTACGAGCAGTACTTC.

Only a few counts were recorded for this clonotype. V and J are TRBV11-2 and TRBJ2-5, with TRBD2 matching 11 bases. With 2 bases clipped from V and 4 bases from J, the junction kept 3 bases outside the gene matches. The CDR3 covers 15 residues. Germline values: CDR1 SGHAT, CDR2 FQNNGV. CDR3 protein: CASSLSLAGGETQYF. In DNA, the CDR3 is TGTGCCAGCAGCTTAAGTCTAGCGGGAGGAGAGACCCAGTACTTC.

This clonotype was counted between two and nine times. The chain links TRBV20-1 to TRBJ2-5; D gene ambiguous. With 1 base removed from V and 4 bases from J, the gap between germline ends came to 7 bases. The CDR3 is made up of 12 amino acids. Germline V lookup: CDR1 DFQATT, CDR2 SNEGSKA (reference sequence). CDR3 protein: CSARALGETQYF. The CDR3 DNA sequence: TGCAGTGCTAGAGCACTTGGAGAGACCCAGTACTTC.

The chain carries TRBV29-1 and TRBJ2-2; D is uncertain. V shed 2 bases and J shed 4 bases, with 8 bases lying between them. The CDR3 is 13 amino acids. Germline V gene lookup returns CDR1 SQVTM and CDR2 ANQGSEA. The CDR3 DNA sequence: TGCAGCGTTGAAAGGGAAGCCACCGGGGAGCTGTTTTTT. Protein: CSVEREATGELFF.

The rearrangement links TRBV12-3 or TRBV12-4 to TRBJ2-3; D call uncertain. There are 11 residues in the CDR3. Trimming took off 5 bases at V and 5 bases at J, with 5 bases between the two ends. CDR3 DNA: TGTGCCAGCAGTCGAGGAGATACGCAGTATTTT. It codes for CASSRGDTQYF.

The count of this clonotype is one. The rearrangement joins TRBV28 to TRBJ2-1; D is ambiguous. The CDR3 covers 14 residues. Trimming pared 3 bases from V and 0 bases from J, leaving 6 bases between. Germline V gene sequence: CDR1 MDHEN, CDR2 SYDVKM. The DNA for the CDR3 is TGTGCCAGCAGTTTTGGGCTCTCCTACAATGAGCAGTTCTTC. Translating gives CASSFGLSYNEQFF.

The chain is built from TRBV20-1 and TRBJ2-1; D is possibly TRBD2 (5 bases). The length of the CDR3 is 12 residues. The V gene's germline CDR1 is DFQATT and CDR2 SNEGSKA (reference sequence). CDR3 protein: CSSERAGNEQFF. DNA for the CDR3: TGCAGCTCGGAGAGGGCTGGGAATGAGCAGTTCTTC.

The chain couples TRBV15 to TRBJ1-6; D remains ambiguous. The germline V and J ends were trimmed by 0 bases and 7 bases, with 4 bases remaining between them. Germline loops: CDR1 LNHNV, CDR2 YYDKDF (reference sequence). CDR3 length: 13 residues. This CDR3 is CATSREGNSPLHF. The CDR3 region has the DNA TGTGCCACCAGCAGAGAGGGGAATTCACCCCTCCACTTT.

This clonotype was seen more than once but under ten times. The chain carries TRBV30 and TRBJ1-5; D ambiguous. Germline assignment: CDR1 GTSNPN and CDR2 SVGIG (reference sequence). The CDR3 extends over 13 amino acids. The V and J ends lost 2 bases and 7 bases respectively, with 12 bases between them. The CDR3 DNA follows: TGTGCCTGGAGTCGGGGTCTAGAGCAGCCCCAGCATTTT. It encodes CAWSRGLEQPQHF.